The 2 T cell receptor beta chains below were found in one sample sequenced in a study of blood T cells in healthy people across ages (dated by TCRdb to between 2015 and 2017). The library was built by means of 5' RACE. Sequencing took place on an Illumina HiSeq 2500. A second about 7 to 12 cycle PCR used a sample-barcoded 5' primer and a J-beta primer mix. In TCRdb, the public reads were trimmed at Q25 with fastp and aligned with MiXCR, with productive beta chains retained. For every CDR3 protein sequence, its rows merge into one entry that carries the most common genes and DNA. This sample lists around 1,500,000 distinct CDR3 sequences; roughly 27% were detected once. The ten largest make up about 7.7% of the sample. Sequenced input: blood. These receptors were collected from a woman aged 25 to 45 in good health.

This clonotype has a handful of counts. The CDR3: CASSEAVGNEQFF. CDR3 DNA: TGTGCCAGCAGTGAAGCAGTCGGGAATGAGCAGTTCTTC. The chain has TRBV2 and TRBJ2-1; D uncertain. Deletions cut 0 bases from V and 7 bases from J, with 7 bases between. Germline V gene lookup returns CDR1 SNHLY and CDR2 FYNNEI. The CDR3 length is 13 residues.

The J gene is TRBJ1-4, the V gene TRBV25-1; perhaps TRBD1 as D (6 bases). CDR1 and CDR2 (germline): MGHDK, SYGVNS. The CDR3 has 15 amino acids. Trimming took off 4 bases at V and 6 bases at J, with 15 bases between the two ends. CDR3 amino acids: CASSGQTGGHEKLFF. CDR3 DNA sequence: TGTGCCAGCAGTGGCCAGACAGGTGGACATGAAAAACTGTTTTTT.